One and the same sample provided the 20 T cell receptor beta chains below, sequenced in a study of human T cells and chemical hapten exposure. TCRdb re-called the RACE reads through MiXCR, storing one row per CDR3 protein. The table records about 300,000 distinct CDR3 sequences, around 5.5% of them present only once. As for time point: pre-sensitization, week 0. Regarding treatment: therapeutic diphenylcyclopropenone sensitization with weekly scalp DPC. Specimen: whole blood, collected in connection with sensitization to the hapten diphenylcyclopropenone (DPC). These receptors all stem from a woman in her late teens or twenties with alopecia areata. Some clones in this sample may be carry-over from other donors' samples.

This clonotype was picked up a small number of times. This sequence joins TRBV28 and TRBJ1-5; TRBD1 might be the D (5 bases). The CDR3 spans 15 residues. V lost 6 bases and J lost 1, with 13 bases in between. Germline V gives CDR1 MDHEN, CDR2 SYDVKM. The CDR3 DNA follows: TGTGCCAGCAGAAAGCAGGGACCGAGCAATCAGCCCCAGCATTTT. Translation: CASRKQGPSNQPQHF.

This clonotype has at least ten counts. The genes are TRBV3-1 and TRBJ2-5; unclear D gene. The CDR3 has 13 amino acids. Germline CDR1 LGHDT, CDR2 YNNKEL (reference sequence). The V end lost 4 bases, the J end lost 4 bases, and 10 bases lay between the germline ends. CDR3 amino acids: CASSPAAPETQYF. Here the CDR3 DNA reads TGTGCCAGCAGCCCCGCGGCCCCAGAGACCCAGTACTTC.

The J gene is TRBJ2-1, the V gene TRBV6-4, with D perhaps matching TRBD2 (5 bases). The CDR3 contains 14 residues. Germline-derived CDR1 and CDR2 are MRHNA and SNTAGT. Trimming left V 0 bases short and J 7 bases short, with 10 bases between. The CDR3 region is CASSDSSRGNEQFF. CDR3 coding DNA: TGTGCCAGCAGTGACTCGTCCCGAGGGAATGAGCAGTTCTTC.

There are many counts of this clonotype. The J gene is TRBJ1-1, the V gene TRBV5-1; D is undetermined. V dropped 7 bases and J dropped 7 bases, with 8 bases sitting between them. The CDR3 extends over 10 amino acids. The germline CDR1 and CDR2 sequences are SGHRS and YFSETQ. The CDR3 DNA follows: TGCGCCAGCTCTAATTTTGAAGCTTTCTTT. Residues: CASSNFEAFF. Full variable domain (rest looked up from reference TRBV5-1 and TRBJ1-1): KAGVTQTPRYLIKTRGQQVTLSCSPISGHRSVSWYQQTPGQGLQFLFEYFSETQRNKGNFPGRFSGRQFSNSRSEMNVSTLELGDSALYLCASSNFEAFFGQGTRLTVV.

This clonotype was picked up many times. The J gene is TRBJ1-1, the V gene TRBV14; weak D call: TRBD1 (6 bases). This CDR3 is 14 amino acids long. Germline V gene sequence: CDR1 SGHDN, CDR2 FVKESK. Trimming removed 2 bases from V and 5 bases from J, with 12 bases in between. The CDR3 reads CASSQTGWLTEAFF. The CDR3 coding sequence is TGTGCCAGCAGCCAAACAGGGTGGTTGACTGAAGCTTTCTTT.

The chain couples TRBV2 to TRBJ1-1; D is unresolved. The CDR3 is made up of 13 amino acids. V lost 7 bases and J 4 bases, leaving 13 bases between the germline ends. Germline loops: CDR1 SNHLY, CDR2 FYNNEI. The CDR3 reads CASKLSEGTEAFF. CDR3 in DNA: TGTGCCAGCAAACTTAGTGAAGGCACTGAAGCTTTCTTT.

V gene TRBV2 combines with J gene TRBJ2-1; D could derive from TRBD1 or TRBD2 (5 bases each). Germline assignment: CDR1 SNHLY and CDR2 FYNNEI. V dropped 1 base and J dropped 4 bases, with 11 bases sitting between them. The length of the CDR3 is 15 residues. The CDR3 coding sequence is TGTGCCAGCAGTGAAGGAGGGGCCGGGTACAATGAGCAGTTCTTC. This codes for CASSEGGAGYNEQFF.

The chain combines TRBV6-5 with TRBJ1-1; D is undetermined. Trimming cost V 6 bases and J 10 bases, with 15 bases left between them. This CDR3 has 12 amino acids. Germline CDR1 and CDR2: MNHEY and SVGAGI. DNA of the CDR3: TGTGCCAGCAGCTCCCCTGGGGTGGCAGCTTTCTTT. This codes for CASSSPGVAAFF.

The chain carries TRBV10-3 and TRBJ1-6, with 8 bases that match TRBD1. CDR3 length: 14 residues. The germline V gene has CDR1 ENHRY and CDR2 SYGVKD. Unmatched junction bases numbered 5, after V lost 6 bases and J lost 7 bases. For the CDR3, the DNA is TGTGCCATCAGGGCGGACAGGGCCAATTCACCCCTCCACTTT. It is translated as CAIRADRANSPLHF.

Many counts were recorded for this clonotype. The V and J genes are TRBV27 and TRBJ2-1; D not certain. CDR1 is MNHEY, CDR2 SMNVEV, per germline (reference sequence). The V end lost 4 bases, the J end lost 5 bases, and 3 bases lay between the germline ends. This CDR3 region has 11 residues. The CDR3: CASSYNNEQFF. The CDR3 nucleotides read TGTGCCAGCAGTTACAACAATGAGCAGTTCTTC.

This clonotype was seen at least ten times. The V call is TRBV6-2 or TRBV6-3, the J call TRBJ1-1; D gene ambiguous. The germline gives CDR1 MNHEY, CDR2 SVGEGT. CDR3 length: 18 amino acids. The ends were cut back, 2 bases at V and 2 bases at J, with 21 bases in the middle. CDR3 nucleotide sequence: TGTGCCAGCAGTTACCCAGGACGCCCCTGGCTGGGAAACACTGAAGCTTTCTTT. Translating gives CASSYPGRPWLGNTEAFF.

The chain recombines TRBV6-2 or TRBV6-3 with TRBJ1-2, with no clear D. Trimming took 7 bases from V and 3 from J, leaving 12 bases between them. The CDR3 has 13 amino acids. Germline CDR1 MNHEY, CDR2 SVGEGT. CDR3 protein: CASTIEMYYGYTF. The CDR3 nucleotides are TGTGCCAGCACCATAGAAATGTACTATGGCTACACCTTC.

This chain joins TRBV19 and TRBJ2-3; TRBD1 is a possible D gene (6 bases). The CDR3 has 14 amino acids. Between the trimmed V and J ends, which lost 4 bases and 4 bases, there was a span of 12 bases. CDR1 is LNHDA and CDR2 is SQIVND in the germline V gene (reference sequence). CDR3: CASSTPDSADTQYF. For the CDR3, the DNA is TGTGCCAGTAGTACCCCGGACAGCGCAGATACGCAGTATTTT.

This rearrangement joins TRBV28 to TRBJ1-3, with D unresolved. Germline V lookup: CDR1 MDHEN, CDR2 SYDVKM. Deletions cut 2 bases from V and 5 bases from J, with 13 bases between. This CDR3 spans 15 amino acids. The CDR3 DNA follows: TGTGCCAGCAGTTTAAGTCTCGTGTTCCGAAACACCATATATTTT. Translated: CASSLSLVFRNTIYF. Looking up the rest from reference TRBV28 and TRBJ1-3 gives the full variable domain: DVKVTQSSRYLVKRTGEKVFLECVQDMDHENMFWYRQDPGLGLRLIYFSYDVKMKEKGDIPEGYSVSREKKERFSLILESASTNQTSMYLCASSLSLVFRNTIYFGEGSWLTVV.

This clonotype was recorded at least ten times. The chain combines TRBV6-6 with TRBJ2-7, with D possibly TRBD2 on 5 matching bases. This CDR3 is 12 amino acids long. V was cut by 5 bases and J by 6 bases, with 11 bases left in between. Germline V lookup: CDR1 MNHNY, CDR2 SVGAGI (reference sequence). For the CDR3, the DNA is TGTGCCAGCAGTAATCAAGGAGGCGAGCAGTACTTC. Protein sequence: CASSNQGGEQYF.

The chain employs TRBV4-3 and TRBJ2-5; D is unresolved. Per germline, CDR1 LGHNA and CDR2 YSLEER. This CDR3 spans 13 amino acids. V dropped 0 bases and J dropped 9 bases, with 11 bases sitting between them. Here the CDR3 reads CASSQDVVQPQYF. CDR3 DNA sequence: TGCGCCAGCAGCCAAGATGTCGTCCAGCCCCAGTACTTC.

Concerning this clonotype: A much larger clone is a single base away; this may be a read error. Since the CDR3 does not end with the conserved phenylalanine or tryptophan, this likely comes from a read error. CDR3 DNA sequence: TGTGCCAGCAGCTTGCACCAGGGGGGTGAAGCTTTCTCT. Its protein is CASSLHQGGEAFS. The chain links TRBV5-6 to TRBJ1-1, with TRBD1 identical over 7 bases. J lost 7 bases, V lost 1 base, and 4 bases had no gene match. The germline V gene encodes CDR1 SGHDT and CDR2 YYEEEE. The CDR3 has 13 amino acids.

This clonotype was recorded at least ten times. The CDR3 loop is CASSPRLAVNTGELFF. In nucleotides, the CDR3 is TGTGCCAGCAGCCCTCGACTAGCGGTAAACACCGGGGAGCTGTTTTTT. J is TRBJ2-2 and V is TRBV9, with 9 bases lining up with TRBD2. Germline values: CDR1 SGDLS, CDR2 YYNGEE. The CDR3 covers 16 residues. The trim removed 4 bases at V and 2 bases at J, leaving 6 bases unmatched.

This clonotype was picked up many times. The J gene is TRBJ2-3, the V gene TRBV20-1, with D possibly being TRBD2 (5 bases). Germline V gene lookup returns CDR1 DFQATT and CDR2 SNEGSKA (reference sequence). The CDR3 sequence is 13 residues long. Between the trimmed V and J ends, which lost 6 bases and 5 bases, there was a span of 15 bases. The CDR3 sequence is CSARPGVGDTQYF. CDR3 DNA: TGCAGTGCCAGGCCCGGGGTAGGAGATACGCAGTATTTT.

This clonotype has just a few counts. V usage is TRBV6-2 or TRBV6-3 and J usage is TRBJ2-7; D is perhaps TRBD2 (6 bases). The germline CDR1 and CDR2 sequences are MNHEY and SVGEGT. The germline V and J ends were trimmed by 7 bases and 1 base, with 14 bases remaining between them. The CDR3 length is 14 residues. Here the CDR3 DNA reads TGTGCCAGCATGAAAGGCGGGGTGTCCTACGAGCAGTACTTC. This encodes CASMKGGVSYEQYF.